Listed below are T cell receptor beta chains from one sample, sequenced in a study of blood T cells in healthy people across ages. TCRdb processed the 5' RACE reads anew with MiXCR; each CDR3 protein has one entry. This table holds approximately 2,000,000 distinct CDR3 sequences, 35% to 50% found once. Input material: blood. The source is a human donor in good health. CDR3s include the opening cysteine and the closing phenylalanine or tryptophan. The D gene is left open where the match is weak. Clone size is given for some rows only: seen once, a few or many times, or a class if the clone is expanded.

.,TRBV20-1,few,TRBJ1-2,CSASSRGDYGYTF,TGCAGTGCTAGCTCCCGGGGTGACTATGGCTACACCTTC
.,TRBV4-1,.,TRBJ1-2,CASSQEGAVYGYTF,TGCGCCAGCAGCCAAGAAGGAGCGGTCTATGGCTACACCTTC
.,TRBV7-2,.,TRBJ1-4,CASTYGVANEKLFF,TGTGCCAGCACCTACGGGGTTGCTAATGAAAAACTGTTTTTT
TRBD2,TRBV12-3/TRBV12-4,.,TRBJ2-1,CASSFWGGGANSKHNEQFF,TGTGCCAGCAGTTTTTGGGGCGGGGGGGCCAACTCTAAACACAATGAGCAGTTCTTC
.,TRBV7-3,few,TRBJ1-2,CASSPGSALRVGYTF,TGTGCCAGCAGCCCTGGATCAGCCCTGAGGGTTGGCTACACCTTC
.,TRBV29-1,.,TRBJ1-5,CSVATRKGQPQHF,TGCAGCGTCGCGACAAGAAAAGGTCAGCCCCAGCATTTT
TRBD2,TRBV20-1,few,TRBJ2-5,CSARDHQASGVRGTQYF,TGCAGTGCTAGAGATCATCAGGCTAGCGGGGTCAGGGGGACCCAGTACTTC
.,TRBV6-5,few,TRBJ1-5,CASSNPGVSQPQHF,TGTGCCAGCAGTAACCCCGGGGTCAGTCAGCCCCAGCATTTT
TRBD1,TRBV5-1,few,TRBJ2-5,CASSLVQGAASGETQYF,TGCGCCAGCAGCTTGGTGCAGGGGGCGGCGAGTGGAGAGACCCAGTACTTC
.,TRBV20-1,.,TRBJ2-1,CSARDLSGGLYNEQFF,TGCAGTGCTCGAGACCTTAGCGGAGGACTCTACAATGAGCAGTTCTTC
.,TRBV7-2,few,TRBJ2-5,CASSLQLGDQETQYF,TGTGCCAGCAGCTTACAGTTGGGGGACCAAGAGACCCAGTACTTC
TRBD1,TRBV29-1,few,TRBJ2-1,CSVEDPTGGAHNEQFF,TGCAGCGTTGAAGATCCGACAGGGGGAGCCCACAATGAGCAGTTCTTC
.,TRBV7-3,.,TRBJ2-3,CASSPKRGARTGTDTQYF,TGTGCCAGCAGCCCGAAAAGGGGGGCTAGAACGGGCACAGATACGCAGTATTTT
.,TRBV10-3,few,TRBJ1-1,CAISESGGNLNTEAFF,TGTGCCATCAGTGAGTCGGGAGGGAACTTGAACACTGAAGCTTTCTTT
TRBD1,TRBV7-2,few,TRBJ2-1,CASSFSSGGLYNEQFF,TGTGCCAGCAGCTTCTCGTCAGGGGGTCTCTACAATGAGCAGTTCTTC
.,TRBV20-1,few,TRBJ2-7,CSASKDRPPCEQYF,TGCAGTGCTAGTAAGGATCGGCCCCCCTGCGAGCAGTACTTC
TRBD1,TRBV7-8,.,TRBJ2-7,CASSRGPQGMFYEQYF,TGTGCCAGCAGCCGAGGTCCACAGGGGATGTTCTACGAGCAGTACTTC
.,TRBV6-5,.,TRBJ1-6,CASSYAGHLNSPLHF,TGTGCCAGCAGTTACGCGGGACACCTTAATTCACCCCTCCACTTT
.,TRBV20-1,.,TRBJ2-3,CSATLGGVTDTQYF,TGCAGTGCTACCCTCGGGGGAGTCACAGATACGCAGTATTTT
.,TRBV20-1,.,TRBJ1-5,CSASHRDTADQPQHF,TGCAGTGCTAGTCACCGAGACACGGCGGATCAGCCCCAGCATTTT
.,TRBV7-2,few,TRBJ2-1,CASSTQGGNEQFF,TGTGCCAGCAGCACGCAGGGGGGTAATGAGCAGTTCTTC
TRBD2,TRBV7-2,many,TRBJ2-7,CASTGTSLYEQYF,TGTGCCAGCACCGGGACTAGCCTCTACGAGCAGTACTTC
.,TRBV5-1,.,TRBJ2-7,CASSLVRLGTTRRKQYF,TGCGCCAGCAGCTTGGTAAGGCTAGGGACAACACGGAGGAAGCAGTACTTC
TRBD1,TRBV4-1,few,TRBJ1-1,CASSLGGDRGRTEAFF,TGCGCCAGCAGCCTTGGCGGGGACAGGGGTCGAACTGAAGCTTTCTTT
.,TRBV29-1,.,TRBJ2-5,CSVRGIVGTRSQETQYF,TGCAGCGTACGAGGGATCGTAGGAACCAGAAGCCAAGAGACCCAGTACTTC
TRBD1,TRBV6-6,.,TRBJ1-2,CASSTDRGGHTF,TGTGCCAGCAGTACCGACAGGGGCGGCCACACCTTC
.,TRBV6-5,.,TRBJ2-1,CASTTAGGFNERFF,TGTGCCAGCACTACGGCCGGGGGATTCAATGAGCGGTTCTTC